Described below is a single T cell receptor (beta chain) sequence and its context. The antigen remains undetermined. Sequencing used cDNA as its template, made by extracting RNA and reverse transcribing it. Assay: immunoSEQ multiplex PCR; the TCRdb copy retains only in-frame clones and omits some. Among some 120,000 clones listed, 50% to 60% were seen once. In germline, CDR1 is MNHEY, CDR2 SVGAGI. V lost 6 bases and J lost 2; bases outside the gene matches: 6. The CDR3 is 15 amino acids. The data were taken from a study of CD8+ T cells in alopecia areata. Lesional scalp tissue (obtained by punch biopsy) and peripheral blood were collected from alopecia areata patients. Findings of the study overall: Sequence data from scalp samples additionally include resident alphabeta T cells of normal skin. Researchers report lesional scalp, most notably alopecia totalis/universalis, outstripped normal scalp in clonality.

The chain combines TRBV6-5 with TRBJ2-7; 11 positions agree with TRBD1. The TCR sequence derives from a human donor with alopecia areata. The sample here was CD4+ T cells sorted from blood, taken at week 0. DNA of the CDR3: TGTGCCAGCAGAAGGACAGGGGGCGCGACCTACGAGCAGTACTTC. Translated: CASRRTGGATYEQYF.